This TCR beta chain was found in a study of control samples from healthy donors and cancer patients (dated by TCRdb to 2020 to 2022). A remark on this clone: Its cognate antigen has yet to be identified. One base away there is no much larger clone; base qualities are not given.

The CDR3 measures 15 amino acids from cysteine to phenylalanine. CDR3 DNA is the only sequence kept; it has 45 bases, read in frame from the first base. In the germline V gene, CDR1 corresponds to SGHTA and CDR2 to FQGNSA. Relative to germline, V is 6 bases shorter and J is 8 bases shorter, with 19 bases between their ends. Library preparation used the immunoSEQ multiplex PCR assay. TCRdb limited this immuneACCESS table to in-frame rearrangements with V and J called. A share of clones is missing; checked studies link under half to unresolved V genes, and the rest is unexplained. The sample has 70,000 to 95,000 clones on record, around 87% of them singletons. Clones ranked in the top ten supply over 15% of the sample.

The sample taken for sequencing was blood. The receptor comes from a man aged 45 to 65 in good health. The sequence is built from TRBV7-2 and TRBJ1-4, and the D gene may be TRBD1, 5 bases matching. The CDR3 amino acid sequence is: CASSSYGGGMEKLFF. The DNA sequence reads TGTGCCAGCAGTTCTTATGGTGGGGGAATGGAAAAACTGTTTTTT. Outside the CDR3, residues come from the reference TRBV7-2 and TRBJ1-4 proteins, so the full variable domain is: GAGVSQSPSNKVTEKGKDVELRCDPISGHTALYWYRQSLGQGLEFLIYFQGNSAPDKSGLPSDRFSAERTGGSVSTLTIQRTQQEDSAVYLCASSSYGGGMEKLFFGSGTQLSVL.